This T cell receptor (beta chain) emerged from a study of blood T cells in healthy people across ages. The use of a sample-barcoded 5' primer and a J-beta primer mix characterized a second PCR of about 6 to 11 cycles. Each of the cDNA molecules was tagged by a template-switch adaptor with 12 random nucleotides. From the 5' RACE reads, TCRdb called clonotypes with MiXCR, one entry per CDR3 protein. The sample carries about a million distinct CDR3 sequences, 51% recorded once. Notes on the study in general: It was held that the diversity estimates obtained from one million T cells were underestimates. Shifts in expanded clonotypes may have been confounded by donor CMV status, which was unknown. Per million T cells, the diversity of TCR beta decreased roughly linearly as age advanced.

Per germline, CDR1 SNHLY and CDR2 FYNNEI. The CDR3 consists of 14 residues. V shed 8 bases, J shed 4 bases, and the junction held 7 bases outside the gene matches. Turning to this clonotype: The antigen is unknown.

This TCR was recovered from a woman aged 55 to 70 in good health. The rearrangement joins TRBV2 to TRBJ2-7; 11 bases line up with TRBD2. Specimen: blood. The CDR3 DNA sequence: TGTGCCAGCTTACTAGCGGGAGTTAGTTACGAGCAGTACTTC. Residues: CASLLAGVSYEQYF.